The clone carrying this T cell receptor beta chain was seen only a few times. The CDR3 spans 14 residues. CDR1 and CDR2 (germline): MDHEN, SYDVKM. The V end was cut by 3 bases, the J end by 4 bases, with 12 bases between. The source of the sample is a study of cytomegalovirus exposure and HLA in healthy donors. Use of 60 Vbeta and 13 Jbeta primers characterized the PCR. The assay was immunoSEQ multiplex PCR, and TCRdb's table has in-frame clones only and misses some. The sample has around 200,000 clones; about three quarters are singletons. This clonotype originated in a woman aged 60 to 75 in good health and CMV-seropositive. This sequence joins TRBV28 and TRBJ1-2, with D unresolved. Sequenced material: PBMCs. In DNA form, the CDR3 reads TGTGCCAGCAGTTTCGAACTCCCGGGCTATGGCTACACCTTC. Translating gives CASSFELPGYGYTF.